Below, 12 T cell receptor beta chains from the same sample are listed, as sequenced in a study of blood T cell repertoires in COVID-19. Generated by immunoSEQ multiplex PCR, the TCRdb table keeps only in-frame clones and is missing some. Seen here are approximately 180,000 clones, roughly 88% observed once, and the top ten hold roughly 9.8%. The sequenced sample was peripheral blood. Every receptor here comes from a woman of 80 years or more with acute or convalescent COVID-19.

The chain links TRBV5-1 to TRBJ2-3; the match to TRBD2 covers 14 bases. With 4 bases clipped from V and 5 bases from J, the junction kept 6 bases outside the gene matches. The germline gives CDR1 SGHRS, CDR2 YFSETQ. This CDR3 has 16 residues. CDR3 in DNA: TGCGCCAGCAGCCCGGACGGACTAGCGGGGGGAGATACGCAGTATTTT. Its protein is CASSPDGLAGGDTQYF.

The V and J genes are TRBV7-9 and TRBJ1-6, with 12 bases aligning to TRBD1. Trimming at V came to 5 bases and at J to 12 bases, leaving 8 bases not matched to a gene. Germline lookup yields CDR1 SEHNR and CDR2 FQNEAQ (reference sequence). The CDR3 spans 15 residues. CDR3 in DNA: TGTGCCAGCAGCCCCGGGACAGGGGGCGCAGAACCCCTCCACTTT. It codes for CASSPGTGGAEPLHF.

The chain is built from TRBV5-1 and TRBJ1-2; the D gene is possibly TRBD1 (6 bases). The CDR3 loop spans 14 amino acids. V gave up 4 bases and J gave up 4 bases, with 14 bases separating them. The germline CDR1 and CDR2 sequences are SGHRS and YFSETQ. This CDR3 is CASSGRDTVYGYTF. DNA for the CDR3: TGCGCCAGCAGCGGGAGGGACACTGTCTATGGCTACACCTTC.

The chain has TRBV6-5 and TRBJ2-7; 7 bases fit TRBD2. The CDR3 is 15 amino acids. Unmatched junction bases numbered 13, after V lost 6 bases and J lost 5 bases. Germline CDR1 MNHEY, CDR2 SVGAGI. The DNA for the CDR3 is TGTGCCAGCAGCCCAGGCGGGAGCAAATTCCACGAGCAGTACTTC. Protein sequence: CASSPGGSKFHEQYF.

V and J are TRBV19 and TRBJ1-6; D is possibly TRBD1 (5 bases). The germline V gene has CDR1 LNHDA and CDR2 SQIVND (reference sequence). Deletions cut 1 base from V and 10 bases from J, with 14 bases between. This CDR3 comprises 15 residues. CDR3 bases: TGTGCCAGTAGTATAGCCGGGGGGGTAGGATCACCCCTCCACTTT. Translated, it gives CASSIAGGVGSPLHF.

J is TRBJ1-2 and V is TRBV24-1; D is unresolved. Germline V CDR1 and CDR2: KGHDR, SFDVKD. This CDR3 contains 15 residues. The ends were cut back, 4 bases at V and 4 bases at J, with 15 bases in the middle. This chain's CDR3 is CATSEPRGRGYGYTF. CDR3 sequence (DNA): TGTGCCACCAGTGAACCTCGAGGGCGAGGCTATGGCTACACCTTC.

This clone has only one observation. DNA of the CDR3: TGTGCCTCCATGTCGACTAGCGGGGGGGCACCCAATGAGCAGTTCTTC. Residues: CASMSTSGGAPNEQFF. The chain combines TRBV10-3 with TRBJ2-1, with 14 nucleotides matching TRBD2. V lost 11 bases to trimming and J lost 6 bases; unmatched junction nucleotides: 12. CDR1 and CDR2 from the germline V gene are ENHRY and SYGVKD. The CDR3 covers 16 residues.

This sequence joins TRBV21-1 and TRBJ2-7; TRBD2 is the table's D call and was not checked against the DNA. TRBV21-1 is flagged as a pseudogene. The length of the CDR3 is 14 residues. The CDR3 DNA sequence: TGTGCCAGCAGCAAACGGGAGCACTCCTACGAGCAGTACTTC. Residues: CASSKREHSYEQYF.

The chain uses TRBV19 and TRBJ1-5, with D possibly matching TRBD1 (6 bases). Germline CDR1 and CDR2: LNHDA and SQIVND (reference sequence). V dropped 7 bases and J dropped 3 bases, with 16 bases sitting between them. There are 15 residues in the CDR3. The chain's CDR3 is CASTPGQLNNQPQHF. The CDR3 nucleotides are TGTGCCAGTACCCCAGGACAGCTGAACAATCAGCCCCAGCATTTT. Based on the CDR3 plus reference TRBV19 and TRBJ1-5, the full variable domain is DGGITQSPKYLFRKEGQNVTLSCEQNLNHDAMYWYRQDPGQGLRLIYYSQIVNDFQKGDIAEGYSVSREKKESFPLTVTSAQKNPTAFYLCASTPGQLNNQPQHFGDGTRLSIL.

This clone was found once. The chain has TRBV19 and TRBJ1-3; TRBD1 matches at 8 bases. This CDR3 comprises 16 residues. Trimming at V came to 6 bases and at J to 0 bases, leaving 7 bases not matched to a gene. Germline CDR1 is LNHDA and CDR2 is SQIVND (reference sequence). The CDR3 protein is CASRHRDRTSGNTIYF. DNA of the CDR3: TGTGCCAGTAGGCACCGGGACAGGACCTCTGGAAACACCATATATTTT.

This sequence joins TRBV6-4 and TRBJ1-1, with a possible D match to TRBD1 (6 bases). This CDR3 comprises 15 residues. The germline V gene encodes CDR1 MRHNA and CDR2 SNTAGT. V lost 3 bases to trimming and J lost 3 bases, with 14 bases between them. As DNA, the CDR3 is TGTGCCAGCAGTGAGTCAGGGGCATCGTACACTGAAGCTTTCTTT. Protein product: CASSESGASYTEAFF.

The chain couples TRBV7-2 to TRBJ2-1; 10 nucleotides line up with TRBD2. The V and J ends lost 7 bases and 2 bases, in that order; junction bases with no gene match: 5. This CDR3 contains 15 residues. In germline, CDR1 is SGHTA, CDR2 FQGNSA. The DNA for the CDR3 is TGTGCCAGCACCGTTAGCGGGAGGCCCTACAATGAGCAGTTCTTC. Translated: CASTVSGRPYNEQFF.